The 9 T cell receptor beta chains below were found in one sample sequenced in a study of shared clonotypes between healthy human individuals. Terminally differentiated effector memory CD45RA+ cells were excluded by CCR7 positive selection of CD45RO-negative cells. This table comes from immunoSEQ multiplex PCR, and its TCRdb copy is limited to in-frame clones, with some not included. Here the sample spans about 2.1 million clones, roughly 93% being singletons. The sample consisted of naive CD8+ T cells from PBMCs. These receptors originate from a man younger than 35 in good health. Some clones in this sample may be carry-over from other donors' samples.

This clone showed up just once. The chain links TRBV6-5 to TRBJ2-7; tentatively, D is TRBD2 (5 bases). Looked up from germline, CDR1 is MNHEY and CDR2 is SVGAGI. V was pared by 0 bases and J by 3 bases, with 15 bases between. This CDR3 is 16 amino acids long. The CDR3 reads CASSYSVGERFYEQYF. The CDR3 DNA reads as TGTGCCAGCAGTTACTCGGTCGGGGAAAGGTTCTACGAGCAGTACTTC.

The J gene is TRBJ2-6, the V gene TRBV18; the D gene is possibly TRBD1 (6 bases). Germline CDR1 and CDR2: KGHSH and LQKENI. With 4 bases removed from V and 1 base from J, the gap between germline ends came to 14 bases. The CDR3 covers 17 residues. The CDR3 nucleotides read TGTGCCAGCTCACTATCCAAACAGGGATCTGGGGCCAACGTCCTGACTTTC. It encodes CASSLSKQGSGANVLTF.

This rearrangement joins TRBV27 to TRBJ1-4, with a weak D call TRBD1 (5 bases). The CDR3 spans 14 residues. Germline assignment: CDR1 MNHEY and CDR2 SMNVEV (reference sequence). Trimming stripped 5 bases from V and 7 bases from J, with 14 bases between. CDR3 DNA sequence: TGTGCCAGCAGTCCGAAGGGGTTTGGTGAAAAACTGTTTTTT. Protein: CASSPKGFGEKLFF.

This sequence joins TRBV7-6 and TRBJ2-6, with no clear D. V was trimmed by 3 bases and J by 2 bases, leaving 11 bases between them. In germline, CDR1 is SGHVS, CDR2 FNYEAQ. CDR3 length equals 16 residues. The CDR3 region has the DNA TGTGCCAGCAGCTTTACCAGCTCGACTGGGGCCAACGTCCTGACTTTC. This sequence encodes CASSFTSSTGANVLTF.

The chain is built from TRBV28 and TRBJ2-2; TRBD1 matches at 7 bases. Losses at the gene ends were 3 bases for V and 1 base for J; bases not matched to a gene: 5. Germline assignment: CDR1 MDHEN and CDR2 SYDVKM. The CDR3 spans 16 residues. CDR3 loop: CASSFTGEWNTGELFF. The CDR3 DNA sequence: TGTGCCAGCAGTTTTACAGGGGAATGGAACACCGGGGAGCTGTTTTTT.

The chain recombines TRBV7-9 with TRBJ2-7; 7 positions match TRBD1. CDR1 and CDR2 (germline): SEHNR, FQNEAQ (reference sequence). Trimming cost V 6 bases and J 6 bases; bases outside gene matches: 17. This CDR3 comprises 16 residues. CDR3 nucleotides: TGTGCCAGCAGTTTTCCCACCGAGACAGGGTCAGTCGAGCAGTACTTC. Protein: CASSFPTETGSVEQYF.

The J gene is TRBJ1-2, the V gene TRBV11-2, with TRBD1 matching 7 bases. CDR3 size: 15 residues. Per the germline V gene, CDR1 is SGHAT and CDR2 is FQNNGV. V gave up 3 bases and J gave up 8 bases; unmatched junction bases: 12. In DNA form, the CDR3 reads TGTGCCAGCAGCTTGGCAGACAGGGCCCACGACGGCTACACCTTC. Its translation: CASSLADRAHDGYTF.

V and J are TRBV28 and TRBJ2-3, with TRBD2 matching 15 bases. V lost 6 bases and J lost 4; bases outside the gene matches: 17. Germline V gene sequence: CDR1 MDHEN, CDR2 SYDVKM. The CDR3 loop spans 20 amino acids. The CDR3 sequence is CASRGHGTGTSGRRADTQYF. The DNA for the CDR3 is TGTGCCAGCAGAGGTCATGGTACCGGGACTAGCGGGAGGAGGGCAGATACGCAGTATTTT.

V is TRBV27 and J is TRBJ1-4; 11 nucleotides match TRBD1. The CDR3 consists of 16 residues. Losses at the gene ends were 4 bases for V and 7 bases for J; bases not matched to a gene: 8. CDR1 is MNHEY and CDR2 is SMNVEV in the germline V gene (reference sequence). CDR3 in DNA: TGTGCCAGCAGTTGGACAGGGGGCGAGAAGGGTGAAAAACTGTTTTTT. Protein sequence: CASSWTGGEKGEKLFF.